This TCR beta chain came from a study of identical twins. Study outcomes and limitations: Fewer insertions were carried by abundant cord blood beta clonotypes, but none was seen in memory repertoires. Findings came from cross-sectional statistics, without long-term follow-up of donors. Twin sharing of out-of-frame TCR alpha was underestimated by models in monozygotic pairs.

TCRdb itself ran the 5' RACE reads through MiXCR, one entry per CDR3 protein. Seen here are more than 650,000 distinct CDR3 sequences, around 6% observed once, and the top ten hold 1.5% to 2%. Remarks on this clonotype: Its antigen is not identified.

Healthy Caucasians, and only they, were the donors. CDR1 and CDR2 from the germline V gene are SGHRS and YFSETQ. The CDR3 runs to 16 residues. J gave up 1 base and V 4 bases, and 7 bases lay outside the gene matches. Sequencing was done on a sample of naive T cells sorted from blood. The chain employs TRBV5-1 and TRBJ1-1; TRBD1 agrees at 10 bases. The receptor was derived from a man aged 18-30 years in good health. CDR3: CASSGGTGAPNTEAFF. CDR3 DNA sequence: TGCGCCAGCAGCGGGGGGACAGGGGCTCCGAACACTGAAGCTTTCTTT. Using reference TRBV5-1 and TRBJ1-1 for the parts outside the CDR3, the full variable domain is KAGVTQTPRYLIKTRGQQVTLSCSPISGHRSVSWYQQTPGQGLQFLFEYFSETQRNKGNFPGRFSGRQFSNSRSEMNVSTLELGDSALYLCASSGGTGAPNTEAFFGQGTRLTVV.